This TCR beta chain was profiled in a study of vaccination effects on CD4 cells after COVID-19. Overall study: The vaccine given was either BNT162b2 or mRNA-1273, in two doses.

Ahead of sequencing, the ViraFEST assay grew antigen-specific CD4+ T cells using viral peptide pools. Investigators separated out CD4+ T cells once 10 days of culture had passed. Vaccine recipients lacked prior SARS-CoV-2 infection and had negative nucleocapsid antibodies. A half-volume exchange with IL-2 medium occurred on days 3 and 7. Points on this clone: Its specificity is unknown.

Broader study findings: Whether induced by infection or by vaccine, clones showed marked clonal contraction late after vaccination.

The CDR3 sequence is 17 residues long. The V end was cut by 0 bases, the J end by 0 bases, with 12 bases between. Germline values: CDR1 SEHNR, CDR2 FQNEAQ (reference sequence). Assay used: immunoSEQ multiplex PCR; TCRdb lists only in-frame clones, some missing. The table lists 50,000 to 60,000 clones, roughly two thirds of them singletons. The sequence came from a human donor who received a COVID-19 vaccine. The V gene is TRBV7-9, the J gene TRBJ1-5, with D tentatively TRBD1 (5 bases). The sample consisted of CD4+ T cells from PBMCs cultured with SARS-CoV-2 spike peptides, taken before COVID-19 vaccination. CDR3 protein: CASSLAWGDHSNQPQHF. The CDR3 DNA sequence: TGTGCCAGCAGCTTAGCGTGGGGGGATCATAGCAATCAGCCCCAGCATTTT.